This T cell receptor (beta chain) came from a study of blood T cell repertoires in COVID-19. The assay was immunoSEQ multiplex PCR, and TCRdb's table has in-frame clones only and misses some. Among fewer than 600,000 clones, roughly 90% were seen once, and the ten largest hold 1.5% to 2%. CDR1 and CDR2 from the germline V gene are SGHVS and FQNEAQ. The CDR3 length is 15 residues. V was shortened by 0 bases and J by 6 bases, with 11 bases between the two germline ends. All enrollees were about 18 to 89 years old and from 20 to 30 US areas. Participant-reported clinical history was the basis for cohort assignment. Symptom resolution, clearance, or two negative PCRs marked the recovered donors of Cohort 3.

The chain employs TRBV7-8 and TRBJ2-2; D uncertain. The specimen sequenced was PBMCs or T cells enriched from blood (not recorded which). This clonotype was obtained from a woman in her forties who had recovered from COVID-19. CDR3 coding DNA: TGTGCCAGCAGCTTAGCTCTCGATCGGTCCGGGGAGCTGTTTTTT. This translates into CASSLALDRSGELFF.